The present T cell receptor beta chain was sequenced within a study of T cell clonality in common variable immunodeficiency. Study-wide results and caveats: Repertoire-complication correlations in CVID were limited by patient heterogeneity. In common variable immunodeficiency, TCR beta chains reportedly carried fewer deletions and N-nucleotide insertions.

Per germline, CDR1 SGHRS and CDR2 YFSETQ. The CDR3 totals 14 residues. The ends lost 0 bases at V and 4 bases at J; junction bases unmatched: 1. Libraries were prepared by immunoSEQ multiplex PCR; TCRdb keeps only in-frame clonotypes and omits some of them. The sample offers 20,000 to 30,000 clones and no singletons, the top ten holding about a quarter. Patients had low serum IgG, IgA and/or IgM and specific antibody deficiency. All CVID subjects were on immunoglobulin replacement for at least one year. At least ten counts were recorded for this clone. The antigen is not known. The CDR3 end lies 3 residues beyond the end of the read and is filled in from the germline J gene.

The source is a human donor with common variable immunodeficiency. Sequences were obtained from peripheral blood mononuclear cells. The chain is built from TRBV5-1 and TRBJ2-1; 7 nucleotides align to TRBD1. The CDR3 region is CASSLAGQYNEQFF. The CDR3 bases that were read are TGCGCCAGCAGCTTGGCGGGACAGTACAATGAG.